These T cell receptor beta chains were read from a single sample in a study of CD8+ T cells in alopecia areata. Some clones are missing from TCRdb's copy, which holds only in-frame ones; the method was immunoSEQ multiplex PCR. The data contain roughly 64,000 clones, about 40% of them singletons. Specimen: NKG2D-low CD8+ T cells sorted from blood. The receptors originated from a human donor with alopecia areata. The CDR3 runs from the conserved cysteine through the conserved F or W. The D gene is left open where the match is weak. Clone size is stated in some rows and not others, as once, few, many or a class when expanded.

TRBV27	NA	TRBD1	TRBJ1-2	TGTGCCAGCAGTCCCGGGACAGCACCTAACTATGGCTACACCTTC	CASSPGTAPNYGYTF
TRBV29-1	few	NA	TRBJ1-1	TGCAGCGTTGAAGATCAAGAGGGGAGAGAGGGAATGGAAGCTTTCTTT	CSVEDQEGREGMEAFF
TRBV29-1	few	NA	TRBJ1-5	TGCAGCGTTGGCGGAGGCGACAATCAGCCCCAGCATTTT	CSVGGGDNQPQHF
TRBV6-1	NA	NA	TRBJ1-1	TGTGCCAGCAGTGTCACAGTCTCGAACACTGAAGCTTTCTTT	CASSVTVSNTEAFF
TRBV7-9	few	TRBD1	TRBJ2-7	TGTGCCAGCAGCTCCGGACAGGGGCCCCACGAGCAGTACTTC	CASSSGQGPHEQYF
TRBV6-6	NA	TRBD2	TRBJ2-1	TGTGCCAGCGGGATGCGGGGGGGTTACAATGAGCAGTTCTTC	CASGMRGGYNEQFF
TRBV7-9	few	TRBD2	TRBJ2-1	TGTGCCAGCAGGGCGGGACTAGCGCCATACAATGAGCAGTTCTTC	CASRAGLAPYNEQFF
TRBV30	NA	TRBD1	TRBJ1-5	TGTGCCTGGAGTCCCGGACAGGGCGATCAGCCCCAGCATTTT	CAWSPGQGDQPQHF
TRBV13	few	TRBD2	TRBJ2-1	TGTGCCAGCAGCTTAGAATCACTAGCGGGAGGTAGGTCCTACAATGAGCAGTTCTTC	CASSLESLAGGRSYNEQFF
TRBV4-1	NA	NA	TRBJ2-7	TGCGCCAGCAGCGCCCTGGGACGACCAGATTCCTACGAGCAGTACTTC	CASSALGRPDSYEQYF
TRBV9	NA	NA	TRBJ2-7	TGTGCCAGCAGCGTAGAAGGCGGGAAGCAGTACTTC	CASSVEGGKQYF
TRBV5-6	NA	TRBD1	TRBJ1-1	TGTGCCAGCAGCCCAGGGGGCAGGCATAACACTGAAGCTTTCTTT	CASSPGGRHNTEAFF
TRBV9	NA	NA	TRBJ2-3	TGTGCCAGCAGCCCCCGTCGAGACTTTCGATCCGATACGCAGTATTTT	CASSPRRDFRSDTQYF
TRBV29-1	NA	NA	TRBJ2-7	TGCAGCGTTCCCGGGACTTCTAGCTACGAGCAGTACTTC	CSVPGTSSYEQYF
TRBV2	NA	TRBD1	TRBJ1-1	TGTGCCAGCAGTCTCACCCCGGGACAGAGTATATCCCGGGGCACTGAAGCTTTCTTT	CASSLTPGQSISRGTEAFF
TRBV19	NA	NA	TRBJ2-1	TGTGCCTCTACCCCCGGGGCGGCCTACAATGAGCAGTTCTTC	CASTPGAAYNEQFF
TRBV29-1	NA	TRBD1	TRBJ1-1	TGCAGCGTTGGGACAGGGTTAGTCCCTGAAGCTTTCTTT	CSVGTGLVPEAFF
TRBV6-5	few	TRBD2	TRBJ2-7	TGTGCCAGCACCCGAGCGGGGTACGAGCAGTACTTC	CASTRAGYEQYF
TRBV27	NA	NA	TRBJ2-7	TGTGCCAGCGGTGACCCGCCCTACGAGCAGTACTTC	CASGDPPYEQYF
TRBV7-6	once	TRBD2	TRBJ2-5	TGTGCCAGCAGCTTAGGCGGGGGGCCACCCCAGTACTTC	CASSLGGGPPQYF
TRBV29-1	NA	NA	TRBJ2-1	TGCAGCGCCCGAGGGTTGGCGGGATTCCGCTACAATGAGCAGTTCTTC	CSARGLAGFRYNEQFF
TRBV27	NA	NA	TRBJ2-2	TGTGCCACCCGAGGGGCTAACACCGGGGAGCTGTTTTTT	CATRGANTGELFF
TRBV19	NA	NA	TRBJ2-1	TGTGCCAGTGGGCAGGGGCTTTACGATGAGCAGTTCTTC	CASGQGLYDEQFF
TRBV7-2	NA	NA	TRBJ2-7	TGTGCCAGCAGCTTCAGCGGATTCTCCTACGAGCAGTACTTC	CASSFSGFSYEQYF
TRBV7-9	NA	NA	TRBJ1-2	TGTGCCAGCAGCCCGGCAGGTGGCTACACCTTC	CASSPAGGYTF
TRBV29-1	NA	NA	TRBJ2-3	TGCAGCGTTCTGTCTTACTCGCCAGATACGCAGTATTTT	CSVLSYSPDTQYF
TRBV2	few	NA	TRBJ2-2	TGTGCCAGCAGTCTTATCTCTGAAACCGGGGAGCTGTTTTTT	CASSLISETGELFF
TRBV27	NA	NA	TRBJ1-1	TGTGCCAGCAGTTTAACTCCAGGGAACACTGAAGCTTTCTTT	CASSLTPGNTEAFF
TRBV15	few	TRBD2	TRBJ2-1	TGTGCCACCAGCAGAGATCGGCTAGCGGGGTGGGATACCTACAATGAGCAGTTCTTC	CATSRDRLAGWDTYNEQFF
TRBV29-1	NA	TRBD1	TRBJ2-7	TGCAGCGCCCGGACAGGGGTGGCCTACGAGCAGTACTTC	CSARTGVAYEQYF
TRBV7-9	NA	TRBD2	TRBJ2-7	TGTGCCAGCAGCCCAGCGGGGATATCCTACGAGCAGTACTTC	CASSPAGISYEQYF
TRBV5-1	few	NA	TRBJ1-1	TGCGCCAGCAGCTTGGCAGGGTCAATCGAAGCTTTCTTT	CASSLAGSIEAFF
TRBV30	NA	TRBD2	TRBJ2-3	TGTGCCTGGCAGATTAGCGGGACAACAGATACGCAGTATTTT	CAWQISGTTDTQYF
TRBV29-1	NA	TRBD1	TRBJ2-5	TGCAGCGTTGAGACAGGGCTTTCAATCGGGGAGACCCAGTACTTC	CSVETGLSIGETQYF
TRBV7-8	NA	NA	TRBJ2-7	TGTGCCAGCAGCTTAGCCGCTAGCTCCTACGAGCAGTACTTC	CASSLAASSYEQYF
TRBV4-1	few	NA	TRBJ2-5	TGCGCCAGCAGCCCCCCCGCGTTGGGGACCAAACAAGAGACCCAGTACTTC	CASSPPALGTKQETQYF
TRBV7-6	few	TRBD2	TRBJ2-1	TGTGCCAGCAGCTTGGGACTAGCAGGGAATGAGCAGTTCTTC	CASSLGLAGNEQFF
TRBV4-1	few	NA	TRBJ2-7	TGCGCCAGCAGCCAAGACGTAACAGGCGAGCAGTACTTC	CASSQDVTGEQYF
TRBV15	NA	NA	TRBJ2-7	TGTGCCACCAGCAGGGGCTACGAGCAGTACTTC	CATSRGYEQYF
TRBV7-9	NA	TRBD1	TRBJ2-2	TGTGCCAGCAGCTCTACAGGGGGAAACACCGGGGAGCTGTTTTTT	CASSSTGGNTGELFF
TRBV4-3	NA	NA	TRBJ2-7	TGCGCCAGCAGCCAAGATCTACGGGGGAACGAGCAGTACTTC	CASSQDLRGNEQYF
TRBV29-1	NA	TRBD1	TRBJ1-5	TGCAGCGTTCCCGGGACAGGCAATCAGCCCCAGCATTTT	CSVPGTGNQPQHF
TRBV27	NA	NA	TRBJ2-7	TGTGCCAGCAGTGGGGGCCCCTACGAGCAGTACTTC	CASSGGPYEQYF
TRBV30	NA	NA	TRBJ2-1	TGTGCCTGGAGTGTAAAGCTGGGCAGGGGTAGGAACAATGAGCAGTTCTTC	CAWSVKLGRGRNNEQFF
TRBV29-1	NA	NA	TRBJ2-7	TGCAGCGTTGAAAAGGTCGACAGCCCCTACGAGCAGTACTTC	CSVEKVDSPYEQYF
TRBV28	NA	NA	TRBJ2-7	TGTGCCAGCAGTCCCCAGCCGGGGAGGTCCTACGAGCAGTACTTC	CASSPQPGRSYEQYF
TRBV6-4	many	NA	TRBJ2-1	TGTGCCAGCAGTGCGGACAGCTCCTACAATGAGCAGTTCTTC	CASSADSSYNEQFF
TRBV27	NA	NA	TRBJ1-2	TGTGCCAGCAGTTCAGGGGAGGGGGTGCGCTATGGCTACACCTTC	CASSSGEGVRYGYTF
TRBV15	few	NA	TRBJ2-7	TGTGCCACCGCCGACTGGGATTACGAGCAGTACTTC	CATADWDYEQYF
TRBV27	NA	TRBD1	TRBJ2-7	TGTGCCAGCAGTGAGACAGGGTATCTCTACGAGCAGTACTTC	CASSETGYLYEQYF
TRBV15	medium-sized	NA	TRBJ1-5	TGTGCCACCAGCAGAGAGGATGGTCAGCCCCAGCATTTT	CATSREDGQPQHF